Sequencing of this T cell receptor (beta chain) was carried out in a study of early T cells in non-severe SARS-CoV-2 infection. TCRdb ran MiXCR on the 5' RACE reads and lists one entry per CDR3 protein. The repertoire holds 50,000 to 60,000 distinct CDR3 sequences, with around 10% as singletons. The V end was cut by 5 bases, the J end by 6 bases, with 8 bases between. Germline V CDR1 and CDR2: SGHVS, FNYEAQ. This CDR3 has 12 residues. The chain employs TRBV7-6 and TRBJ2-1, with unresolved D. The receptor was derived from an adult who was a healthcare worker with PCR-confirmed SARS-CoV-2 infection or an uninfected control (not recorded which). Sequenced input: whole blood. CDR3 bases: TGTGCCAGCAGCCACACCGGCAATGAGCAGTTCTTC. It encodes CASSHTGNEQFF.